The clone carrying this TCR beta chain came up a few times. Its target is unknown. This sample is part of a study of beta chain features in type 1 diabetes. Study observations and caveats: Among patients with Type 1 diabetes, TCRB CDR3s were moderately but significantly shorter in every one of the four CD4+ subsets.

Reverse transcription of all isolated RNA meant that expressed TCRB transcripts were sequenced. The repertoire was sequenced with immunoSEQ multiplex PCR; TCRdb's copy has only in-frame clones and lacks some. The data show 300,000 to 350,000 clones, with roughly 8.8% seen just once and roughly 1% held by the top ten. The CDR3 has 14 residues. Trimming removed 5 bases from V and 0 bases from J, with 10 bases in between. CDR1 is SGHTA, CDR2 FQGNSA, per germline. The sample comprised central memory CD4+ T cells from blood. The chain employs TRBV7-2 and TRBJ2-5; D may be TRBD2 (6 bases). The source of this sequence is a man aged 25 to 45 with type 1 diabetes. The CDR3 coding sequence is TGTGCCAGCAGCAAGACGGGAGACCAAGAGACCCAGTACTTC. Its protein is CASSKTGDQETQYF. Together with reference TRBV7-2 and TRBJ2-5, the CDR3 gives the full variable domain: GAGVSQSPSNKVTEKGKDVELRCDPISGHTALYWYRQSLGQGLEFLIYFQGNSAPDKSGLPSDRFSAERTGGSVSTLTIQRTQQEDSAVYLCASSKTGDQETQYFGPGTRLLVL.